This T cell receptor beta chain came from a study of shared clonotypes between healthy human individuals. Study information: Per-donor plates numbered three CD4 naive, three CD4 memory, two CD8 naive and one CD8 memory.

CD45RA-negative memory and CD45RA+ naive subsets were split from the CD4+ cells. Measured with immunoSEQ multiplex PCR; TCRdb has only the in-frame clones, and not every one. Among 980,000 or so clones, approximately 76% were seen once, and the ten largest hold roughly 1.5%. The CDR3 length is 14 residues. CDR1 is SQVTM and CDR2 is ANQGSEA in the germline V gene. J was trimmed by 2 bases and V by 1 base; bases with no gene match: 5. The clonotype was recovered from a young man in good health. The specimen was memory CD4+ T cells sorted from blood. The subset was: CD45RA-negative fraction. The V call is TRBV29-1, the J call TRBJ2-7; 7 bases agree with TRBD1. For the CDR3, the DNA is TGCAGCGTTGAAGGGCAGGGGGTAGCCTACGAGCAGTACTTC. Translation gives CSVEGQGVAYEQYF.